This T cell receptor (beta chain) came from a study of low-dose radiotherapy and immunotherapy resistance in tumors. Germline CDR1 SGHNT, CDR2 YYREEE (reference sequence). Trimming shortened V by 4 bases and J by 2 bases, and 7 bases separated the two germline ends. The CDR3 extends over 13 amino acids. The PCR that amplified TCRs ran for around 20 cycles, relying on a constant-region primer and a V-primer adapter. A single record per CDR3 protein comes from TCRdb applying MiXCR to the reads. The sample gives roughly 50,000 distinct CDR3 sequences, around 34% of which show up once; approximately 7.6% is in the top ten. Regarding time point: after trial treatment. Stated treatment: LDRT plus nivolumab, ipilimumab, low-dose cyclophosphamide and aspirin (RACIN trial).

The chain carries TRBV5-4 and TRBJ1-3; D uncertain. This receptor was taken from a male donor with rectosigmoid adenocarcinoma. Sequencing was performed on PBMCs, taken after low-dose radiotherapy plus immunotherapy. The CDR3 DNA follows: TGTGCCAGCAGCCTGGAAACTGGAAACACCATATATTTT. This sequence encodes CASSLETGNTIYF.